Below, 25 T cell receptor beta chains from the same sample are listed, as sequenced in a study of blood T cell repertoires in COVID-19. Repertoires were generated with immunoSEQ multiplex PCR, while TCRdb's copy carries only in-frame clones and drops some. The table records around 200,000 clones, around 75% of them present only once. Material for sequencing was peripheral blood. The receptors stem from a human donor in a cohort sampled during active COVID-19.

V gene TRBV10-3 combines with J gene TRBJ2-3; 14 bases are shared with TRBD2. Unmatched junction bases numbered 0, after V lost 2 bases and J lost 5 bases. Germline assignment: CDR1 ENHRY and CDR2 SYGVKD. CDR3 size: 15 residues. The CDR3 region is CAISEGTSGRDTQYF. The CDR3 region has the DNA TGTGCCATCAGTGAGGGGACTAGCGGGAGAGATACGCAGTATTTT.

The chain has TRBV5-1 and TRBJ2-7; TRBD2 matches at 16 bases. The CDR3 is 17 amino acids. V dropped 4 bases and J dropped 0; count of bases not matched to a gene: 4. Germline-derived CDR1 and CDR2 are SGHRS and YFSETQ. This CDR3 reads CASSLGTSGRVSYEQYF. The CDR3 DNA follows: TGCGCCAGCAGCCTCGGGACTAGCGGGAGGGTCTCCTACGAGCAGTACTTC.

The chain joins TRBV7-2 to TRBJ2-7, with D tentatively TRBD2 (5 bases). The V gene lost 1 base and the J gene lost 2 bases, with 9 bases spanning the gap. The germline CDR1 and CDR2 sequences are SGHTA and FQGNSA. This CDR3 has 14 residues. CDR3 in amino acids: CASSLGNSAYEQYF. For the CDR3, the DNA is TGTGCCAGCAGCTTAGGCAATAGCGCCTACGAGCAGTACTTC.

This clone occurred a few times. V usage is TRBV10-3 and J usage is TRBJ2-7; 9 bases align to TRBD1. V lost 2 bases to trimming and J lost 2 bases; unmatched junction nucleotides: 4. The CDR3 extends over 15 amino acids. Per germline, CDR1 ENHRY and CDR2 SYGVKD. The CDR3 sequence: CAISEARDRAYEQYF. Written as DNA, the CDR3 is TGTGCCATCAGTGAGGCCCGGGACAGGGCCTACGAGCAGTACTTC.

The V and J genes are TRBV15 and TRBJ1-3, with D hard to call. CDR1 LNHNV and CDR2 YYDKDF come from the germline V gene (reference sequence). The CDR3 has 16 residues. Trimming shortened V by 1 base and J by 0 bases, and 10 bases separated the two germline ends. CDR3 nucleotides: TGTGCCACCAGCAGAGGCGGCGGGAGCTCTGGAAACACCATATATTTT. As protein: CATSRGGGSSGNTIYF.

The V gene is TRBV6-6, the J gene TRBJ2-3; D possibly corresponds to TRBD2 (6 bases). The V and J ends lost 7 bases and 0 bases respectively, with 11 bases between them. In germline, CDR1 is MNHNY, CDR2 SVGAGI (reference sequence). The CDR3 consists of 14 residues. CDR3 sequence: CASTGLYSTDTQYF. In DNA form, the CDR3 reads TGTGCCAGCACGGGACTTTACAGCACAGATACGCAGTATTTT.

The genes are TRBV7-2 and TRBJ2-7; TRBD2 matches 14 bases. This CDR3 region has 16 residues. V was pared by 6 bases and J by 5 bases, with 9 bases of the junction left unmatched. Per germline, CDR1 SGHTA and CDR2 FQGNSA. The CDR3 spells CASRKGLAGDSDEQYF. CDR3 sequence (DNA): TGTGCCAGCAGGAAGGGACTAGCGGGAGATAGCGACGAGCAGTACTTC.

As concerns this clone: Other DNA variants within this sample encode the same CDR3. The chain links TRBV28 to TRBJ2-7, with TRBD2 identical over 9 bases. The CDR3 contains 14 residues. Germline loops: CDR1 MDHEN, CDR2 SYDVKM. Trimming took 9 bases from V and 2 from J; bases not matched to a gene: 8. In nucleotides, the CDR3 is TGTGCCAGTTTAACTAGCGGGCATACCTACGAGCAGTACTTC. This codes for CASLTSGHTYEQYF.

This chain links TRBV28 with TRBJ1-5; tentative D call: TRBD1 (6 bases). The CDR3 runs 18 residues. CDR1 MDHEN and CDR2 SYDVKM come from the germline V gene. V was trimmed by 2 bases and J by 0 bases, leaving 17 bases between them. For the CDR3, the DNA is TGTGCCAGCAGTTTACCTGGCAGGGGACCCTATAGCAATCAGCCCCAGCATTTT. It encodes CASSLPGRGPYSNQPQHF.

This chain links TRBV5-1 with TRBJ1-1; D uncertain. This CDR3 contains 14 residues. Germline V gives CDR1 SGHRS, CDR2 YFSETQ. The V end was cut by 1 base, the J end by 1 base, with 8 bases between. Here the CDR3 DNA reads TGCGCCAGCAGCTTGAATCCGGGGAACACTGAAGCTTTCTTT. Its translation: CASSLNPGNTEAFF.

The chain combines TRBV11-2 with TRBJ2-5; a weak D match, TRBD1 (6 bases). The CDR3 loop spans 14 amino acids. V lost 4 bases, J lost 5 bases, and 14 bases lay in between. Germline V lookup: CDR1 SGHAT, CDR2 FQNNGV. The CDR3 sequence is CASSSQGKGETQYF. CDR3 in DNA: TGTGCCAGCAGCTCGCAGGGGAAGGGGGAGACCCAGTACTTC.

This chain uses TRBV30 with TRBJ2-7, with no clear D. The germline gives CDR1 GTSNPN, CDR2 SVGIG (reference sequence). V lost 2 bases and J 0 bases, leaving 11 bases between the germline ends. CDR3 length: 14 amino acids. The CDR3 loop reads CAWSRPGSSYEQYF. CDR3 DNA: TGTGCCTGGAGTCGACCGGGTTCCTCCTACGAGCAGTACTTC.

This clone was counted a few times. This same CDR3 is encoded by further DNA sequences in the sample. The chain has TRBV5-1 and TRBJ2-7, with D tentatively TRBD1 (5 bases). CDR1 and CDR2 (germline): SGHRS, YFSETQ. This CDR3 is built from 14 residues. V was cut by 4 bases and J by 0 bases, with 11 bases left in between. CDR3: CASSLTVSSYEQYF. As DNA, the CDR3 is TGCGCCAGCAGCCTGACAGTTTCCTCCTACGAGCAGTACTTC. The full variable domain, its missing parts supplied by reference TRBV5-1 and TRBJ2-7, is KAGVTQTPRYLIKTRGQQVTLSCSPISGHRSVSWYQQTPGQGLQFLFEYFSETQRNKGNFPGRFSGRQFSNSRSEMNVSTLELGDSALYLCASSLTVSSYEQYFGPGTRLTVT.

V gene TRBV7-8 combines with J gene TRBJ2-7, with 8 nucleotides matching TRBD1. Unmatched junction bases numbered 5, after V lost 5 bases and J lost 2 bases. There are 14 residues in the CDR3. CDR1 and CDR2 from the germline V gene are SGHVS and FQNEAQ. CDR3 DNA sequence: TGTGCCAGCAGCAATCCAGGGGGCCCCTACGAGCAGTACTTC. This translates into CASSNPGGPYEQYF.

This clone appeared once. The V call is TRBV4-3, the J call TRBJ1-2; 7 bases align to TRBD1. Unmatched junction bases numbered 10, after V lost 1 base and J lost 2 bases. The germline V gene encodes CDR1 LGHNA and CDR2 YSLEER. The CDR3 runs to 17 residues. CDR3 DNA sequence: TGCGCCAGCAGCCAAGCTTGGGGCAGGGGGGTAAACTATGGCTACACCTTC. This codes for CASSQAWGRGVNYGYTF.

The chain joins TRBV10-2 to TRBJ2-1; tentative D call: TRBD1 (6 bases). The CDR3 has 12 residues. CDR1 and CDR2 from the germline V gene are WSHSY and SAAADI. V lost 8 bases and J lost 5, with 10 bases in between. In DNA, the CDR3 is TGCGCCAGCGTACAGGGCGACAATGAGCAGTTCTTC. Translated: CASVQGDNEQFF.

This chain links TRBV4-3 with TRBJ2-1; 8 bases map to TRBD2. V was pared by 0 bases and J by 7 bases, with 8 bases of the junction left unmatched. The CDR3 loop spans 16 amino acids. Germline-derived CDR1 and CDR2 are LGHNA and YSLEER. CDR3 region: CASSQDRREGLNEQFF. The CDR3 nucleotides read TGCGCCAGCAGCCAAGATCGTCGGGAGGGCCTGAATGAGCAGTTCTTC.

The rearrangement links TRBV7-2 to TRBJ2-7, with D possibly matching TRBD2 (7 bases). The V gene's germline CDR1 is SGHTA and CDR2 FQGNSA. This CDR3 is 14 amino acids long. The V and J ends lost 4 bases and 3 bases respectively, with 13 bases between them. DNA for the CDR3: TGTGCCAGCAGCTCCCAGGGAGGGGGCTACGAGCAGTACTTC. Protein product: CASSSQGGGYEQYF.

CDR3 sequence (DNA): TGTGCCAGTAAACTAGCGGGAGGATCAGATACGCAGTATTTT. This encodes CASKLAGGSDTQYF. The V and J genes are TRBV7-6 and TRBJ2-3, with 12 bases lining up with TRBD2. Germline loops: CDR1 SGHVS, CDR2 FNYEAQ. The CDR3 extends over 14 amino acids. The junction had 5 bases not matched to a gene; V was cut back by 9 bases and J by 4 bases.

This clone has more than one count but fewer than ten. The J gene is TRBJ2-2, the V gene TRBV30; tentative D call: TRBD2 (5 bases). V lost 2 bases and J lost 3, with 7 bases in between. In germline, CDR1 is GTSNPN, CDR2 SVGIG (reference sequence). This CDR3 is built from 13 residues. In nucleotides, the CDR3 is TGTGCCTGGAGTCTGGACTACACCGGGGAGCTGTTTTTT. Encoded protein: CAWSLDYTGELFF. The full variable domain, with the rest looked up from reference TRBV30 and TRBJ2-2, is SQTIHQWPATLVQPVGSPLSLECTVEGTSNPNLYWYRQAAGRGLQLLFYSVGIGQISSEVPQNLSASRPQDRQFILSSKKLLLSDSGFYLCAWSLDYTGELFFGEGSRLTVL.

The chain links TRBV19 to TRBJ2-5; 8 bases map to TRBD1. The germline V gene has CDR1 LNHDA and CDR2 SQIVND (reference sequence). Losses at the gene ends were 5 bases for V and 3 bases for J; bases not matched to a gene: 2. The CDR3 length is 13 residues. This CDR3 reads CASSLDREETQYF. The CDR3 DNA is TGTGCCAGTAGTTTGGACAGGGAAGAGACCCAGTACTTC.

This chain uses TRBV5-1 with TRBJ2-5; 8 positions agree with TRBD2. The CDR3 contains 17 residues. Germline V gene data show CDR1 as SGHRS and CDR2 as YFSETQ. The trim removed 0 bases at V and 0 bases at J, leaving 7 bases unmatched. The CDR3 nucleotides read TGCGCCAGCAGCTTGGGAGCTGGCGGGAGGTACCAAGAGACCCAGTACTTC. As protein: CASSLGAGGRYQETQYF.

A single count supports this clone. The chain recombines TRBV27 with TRBJ1-1, with TRBD1 identical over 7 bases. The CDR3 has 14 amino acids. Losses at the gene ends were 7 bases for V and 5 bases for J; bases not matched to a gene: 10. Germline V gene data show CDR1 as MNHEY and CDR2 as SMNVEV (reference sequence). CDR3 sequence reads: CASNRQGQTTEAFF. The CDR3 bases are TGTGCCAGCAACCGACAGGGCCAAACAACTGAAGCTTTCTTT.

Here the CDR3 reads CAYMGGGNTEAFF. As DNA, the CDR3 is TGTGCCTACATGGGGGGAGGGAACACTGAAGCTTTCTTT. The genes are TRBV7-9 and TRBJ1-1; D is possibly TRBD1 (5 bases). This CDR3 spans 13 amino acids. Trimming removed 11 bases at V and 1 base at J, with 14 bases between. The germline CDR1 and CDR2 sequences are SEHNR and FQNEAQ (reference sequence).

The CDR3 sequence: CASSQFRTSGGEQYF. Written as DNA, the CDR3 is TGTGCCAGCAGCCAGTTTAGGACTAGCGGGGGCGAGCAGTACTTC. The V call is TRBV5-8, the J call TRBJ2-7; 13 bases agree with TRBD2. J lost 6 bases, V lost 4 bases, and 7 bases had no gene match. Germline V gene data show CDR1 as SGHTS and CDR2 as YDEGEE. This CDR3 is 15 amino acids long.